Sequencing of this TCR beta chain was carried out in a study of tissue T cells after allogeneic stem cell transplantation. The overall study: Pathologist review favored tissue samples showing histologically apparent lymphocytes.

CDR3 sequences, V/J genes, frequencies and template counts came from survey-depth TCRbeta sequencing. TCRdb's copy holds only in-frame clones and misses some; the assay was immunoSEQ multiplex PCR. The sample holds about 9,400 clones, 60% to 80% seen once. The CDR3 consists of 15 residues. V was pared by 6 bases and J by 1 base, with 13 bases between. The germline V gene encodes CDR1 MNHEY and CDR2 SMNVEV (reference sequence). The sample here was tissue from the stomach, taken at autopsy. This rearrangement joins TRBV27 to TRBJ2-1; D not resolved. This clonotype originated in a male donor at least 60 years old with lung cancer. CDR3 protein: CASSSSVGSYNEQFF. CDR3 bases: TGTGCCAGCAGCTCCTCGGTTGGATCCTACAATGAGCAGTTCTTC.